This is a list of T cell receptor beta chains from one sample in a study of blood T cell repertoires in COVID-19. The table came from immunoSEQ multiplex PCR; TCRdb's copy has only in-frame clones and leaves some out. This table holds 150,000 to 200,000 clones, about 80% found once. The sample consisted of peripheral blood. The source of these receptors is an elderly woman with acute or convalescent COVID-19. Both conserved end residues are part of each CDR3. A D gene is named only where the DNA matches it firmly. Rows give clone size only sometimes, using once, few, many, or a class for an expanded clone.

D gene	V gene	clone size	J gene	CDR3 DNA	CDR3 protein
NA	TRBV18	once	TRBJ1-1	TGTGCCAGCTCACCGGTTCGGGAAAAAATGAACACTGAAGCTTTCTTT	CASSPVREKMNTEAFF
NA	TRBV4-3	once	TRBJ1-5	TGCGCCAGCAGCCAAGATCGGGGATACAATCAGCCCCAGCATTTT	CASSQDRGYNQPQHF
NA	TRBV19	NA	TRBJ1-3	TGTGCCAGTAGGGCAGTCGGAAACACCATATATTTT	CASRAVGNTIYF
NA	TRBV7-9	NA	TRBJ2-5	TGTGCCAGCAGCTCCGGACAGGGCGGGGGTCGAGAGACCCAGTACTTC	CASSSGQGGGRETQYF
NA	TRBV12-3/TRBV12-4	NA	TRBJ2-7	TGTGCCAGCAGTTCAGATTCGTACGAGCAGTACTTC	CASSSDSYEQYF
TRBD2	TRBV10-3	NA	TRBJ2-2	TGTGCCATCAGTATTAGCGGGGTGCACACCGGGGAGCTGTTTTTT	CAISISGVHTGELFF
NA	TRBV19	NA	TRBJ1-2	TGTGCCAGTAGTATTCTTTTGGGACACTTCTATGGCTACACCTTC	CASSILLGHFYGYTF
NA	TRBV5-1	NA	TRBJ2-1	TGCGCCAGCAGCTTGGTCCGACTAGGGGAAAGGGAGCAGTTCTTC	CASSLVRLGEREQFF
TRBD1	TRBV6-5	NA	TRBJ1-1	TGTGCCAGCAAGGGGACAGGGATCACTGAAGCTTTCTTT	CASKGTGITEAFF
TRBD1	TRBV5-5	few	TRBJ1-2	TGTGCCAGCAGCGGAGGACAGGGGTGGGCCTATGGCTACACCTTC	CASSGGQGWAYGYTF
TRBD2	TRBV5-6	NA	TRBJ2-1	TGTGCCAGCAGCTTGGGCGGGAGAACTGAGCAGTTCTTC	CASSLGGRTEQFF
NA	TRBV10-1	NA	TRBJ2-3	TGCGCCAGCTGCCGGGACTCGGGGGCAGATACGCAGTATTTT	CASCRDSGADTQYF
TRBD1	TRBV3-1/TRBV3-2	NA	TRBJ1-2	TGTGCCAGCAGCCCTGACAGGGTGAGTGGCTACACCTTC	CASSPDRVSGYTF
TRBD2	TRBV3-1/TRBV3-2	few	TRBJ2-5	TGTGCCAGCAGCCAAGATCACAGGAGTAAACTAGCGGGCGTTACGTACCAAGAGACCCAGTACTTC	CASSQDHRSKLAGVTYQETQYF
NA	TRBV5-5	NA	TRBJ2-2	TGTGCCAGCAGGTCGACAGGTACGGACGGGGAGCTGTTTTTT	CASRSTGTDGELFF